The sequence of this T cell receptor (beta chain) was determined in a study of T cells in Graves' hyperthyroidism and ophthalmopathy. RNA transcripts gave rise to amplified TCR beta CDR3 regions. HTBI primers were the set used in a first-round RT-PCR of the TCR CDR3. Using its own MiXCR run on the multiplex PCR reads, TCRdb lists one record per CDR3 protein. In the table there are under 350,000 distinct CDR3 sequences, approximately 12% of which are singletons. At least ten counts were recorded for this clonotype. Trimming removed 5 bases from V and 0 bases from J; junction bases left unmatched: 2. Looked up from germline, CDR1 is KGHSH and CDR2 is LQKENI. The CDR3 loop spans 14 amino acids.

The sequence derives from a woman aged 25-40 years with Graves' hyperthyroidism that later progressed to Graves' ophthalmopathy. The V and J genes are TRBV18 and TRBJ1-2, with 8 bases lining up with TRBD1. The specimen sequenced was blood. The CDR3 sequence: CASSLDRANYGYTF. The DNA of the CDR3 is TGTGCCAGCTCATTGGACAGGGCTAACTATGGCTACACCTTC.